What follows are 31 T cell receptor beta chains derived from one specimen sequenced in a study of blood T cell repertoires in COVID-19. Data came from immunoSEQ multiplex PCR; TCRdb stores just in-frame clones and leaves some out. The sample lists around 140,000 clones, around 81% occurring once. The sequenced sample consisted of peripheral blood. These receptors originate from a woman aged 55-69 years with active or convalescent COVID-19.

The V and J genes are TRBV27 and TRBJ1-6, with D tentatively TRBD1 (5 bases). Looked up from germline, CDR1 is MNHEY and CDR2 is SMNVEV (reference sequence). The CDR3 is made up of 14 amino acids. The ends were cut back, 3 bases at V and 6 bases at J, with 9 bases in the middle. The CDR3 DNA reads TGTGCCAGCAGTTTTGGGGGGAGTAATTCACCCCTCCACTTT. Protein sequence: CASSFGGSNSPLHF.

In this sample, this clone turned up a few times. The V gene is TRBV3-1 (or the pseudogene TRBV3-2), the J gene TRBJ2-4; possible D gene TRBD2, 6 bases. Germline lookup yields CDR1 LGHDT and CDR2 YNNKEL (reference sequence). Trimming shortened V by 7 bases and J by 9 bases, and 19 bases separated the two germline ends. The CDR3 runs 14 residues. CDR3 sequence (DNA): TGTGCCAGCATCGATAGCGGCTACGAGCCCATTCAGTACTTC. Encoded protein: CASIDSGYEPIQYF.

The CDR3 nucleotides read TGTGCCAGCAGCGTCGGGACAGTGTATGAGTATGGCTACACCTTC. This sequence encodes CASSVGTVYEYGYTF. The V call is TRBV5-4, the J call TRBJ1-2; 7 bases fit TRBD1. CDR3 length: 15 amino acids. V gave up 4 bases and J gave up 5 bases; unmatched junction bases: 11. CDR1 and CDR2 from the germline V gene are SGHNT and YYREEE (reference sequence).

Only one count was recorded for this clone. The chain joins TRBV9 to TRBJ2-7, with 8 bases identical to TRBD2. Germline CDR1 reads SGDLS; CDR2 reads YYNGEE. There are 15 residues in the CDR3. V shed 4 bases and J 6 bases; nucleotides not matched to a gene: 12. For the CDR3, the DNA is TGTGCCAGCAGCATTTCCGGGACTAGTTCCGGCGAGCAGTACTTC. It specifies CASSISGTSSGEQYF.

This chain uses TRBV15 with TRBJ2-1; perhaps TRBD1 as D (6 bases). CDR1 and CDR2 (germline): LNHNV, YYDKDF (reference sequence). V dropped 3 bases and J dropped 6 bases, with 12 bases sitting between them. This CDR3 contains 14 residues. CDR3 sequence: CATSSWEQGNEQFF. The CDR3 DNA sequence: TGTGCCACCAGCAGTTGGGAACAGGGCAATGAGCAGTTCTTC.

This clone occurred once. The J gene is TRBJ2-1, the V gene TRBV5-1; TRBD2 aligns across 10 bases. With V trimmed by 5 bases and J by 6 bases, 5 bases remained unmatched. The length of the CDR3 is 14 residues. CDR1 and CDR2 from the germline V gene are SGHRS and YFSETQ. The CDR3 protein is CASRDLAGVNEQFF. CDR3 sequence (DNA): TGCGCCAGCAGAGATCTAGCGGGGGTCAATGAGCAGTTCTTC. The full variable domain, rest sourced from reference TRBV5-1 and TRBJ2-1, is KAGVTQTPRYLIKTRGQQVTLSCSPISGHRSVSWYQQTPGQGLQFLFEYFSETQRNKGNFPGRFSGRQFSNSRSEMNVSTLELGDSALYLCASRDLAGVNEQFFGPGTRLTVL.

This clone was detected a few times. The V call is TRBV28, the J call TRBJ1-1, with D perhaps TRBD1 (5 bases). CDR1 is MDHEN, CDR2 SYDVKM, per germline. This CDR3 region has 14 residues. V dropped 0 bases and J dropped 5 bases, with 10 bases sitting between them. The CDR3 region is CASSLWGRGTEAFF. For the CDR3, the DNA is TGTGCCAGCAGTTTATGGGGGCGGGGGACTGAAGCTTTCTTT.

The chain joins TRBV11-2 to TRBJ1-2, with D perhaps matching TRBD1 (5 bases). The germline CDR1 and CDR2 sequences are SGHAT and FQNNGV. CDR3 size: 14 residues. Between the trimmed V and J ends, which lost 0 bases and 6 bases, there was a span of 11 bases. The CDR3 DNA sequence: TGTGCCAGCAGCTTAGACTGGGGCCAGGATGGCTACACCTTC. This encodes CASSLDWGQDGYTF. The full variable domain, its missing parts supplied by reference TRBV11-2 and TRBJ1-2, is EAGVAQSPRYKIIEKRQSVAFWCNPISGHATLYWYQQILGQGPKLLIQFQNNGVVDDSQLPKDRFSAERLKGVDSTLKIQPAKLEDSAVYLCASSLDWGQDGYTFGSGTRLTVV.

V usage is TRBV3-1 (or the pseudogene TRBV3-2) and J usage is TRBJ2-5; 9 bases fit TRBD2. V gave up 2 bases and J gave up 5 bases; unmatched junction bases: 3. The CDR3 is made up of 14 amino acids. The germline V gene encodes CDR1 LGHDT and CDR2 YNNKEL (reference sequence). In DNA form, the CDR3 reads TGTGCCAGCAGCCAACTAGCGGGGAAGGAGACCCAGTACTTC. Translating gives CASSQLAGKETQYF.

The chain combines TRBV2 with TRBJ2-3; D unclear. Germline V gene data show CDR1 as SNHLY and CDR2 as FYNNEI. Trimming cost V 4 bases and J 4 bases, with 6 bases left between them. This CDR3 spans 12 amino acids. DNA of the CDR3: TGTGCCAGCAGTGTCTTTCCAGATACGCAGTATTTT. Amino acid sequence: CASSVFPDTQYF.

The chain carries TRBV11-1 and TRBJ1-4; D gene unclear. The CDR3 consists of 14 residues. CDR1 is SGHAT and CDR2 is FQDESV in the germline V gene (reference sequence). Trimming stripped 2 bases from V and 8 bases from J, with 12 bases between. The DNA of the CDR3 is TGTGCCAGCAGCTTAAACCCCGCGCCGGAAAAACTGTTTTTT. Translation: CASSLNPAPEKLFF.

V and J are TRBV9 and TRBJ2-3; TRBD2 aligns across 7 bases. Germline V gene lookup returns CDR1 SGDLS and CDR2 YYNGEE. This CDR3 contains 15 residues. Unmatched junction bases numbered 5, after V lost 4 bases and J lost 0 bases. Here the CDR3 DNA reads TGTGCCAGCAGCCCCCGACTAGCCAGCACAGATACGCAGTATTTT. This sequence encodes CASSPRLASTDTQYF.

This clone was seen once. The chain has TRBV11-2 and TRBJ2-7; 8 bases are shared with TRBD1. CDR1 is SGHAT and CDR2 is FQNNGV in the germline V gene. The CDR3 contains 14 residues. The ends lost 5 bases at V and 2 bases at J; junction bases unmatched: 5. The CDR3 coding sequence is TGTGCCAGCAGCCTTTTCAGGGGGCCCTACGAGCAGTACTTC. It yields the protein CASSLFRGPYEQYF.

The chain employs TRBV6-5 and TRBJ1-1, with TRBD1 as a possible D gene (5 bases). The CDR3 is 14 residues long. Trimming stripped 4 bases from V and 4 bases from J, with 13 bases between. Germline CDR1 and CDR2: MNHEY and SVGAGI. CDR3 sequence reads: CASSSGSGGTEAFF. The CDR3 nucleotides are TGTGCCAGCAGTTCCGGCTCGGGGGGCACTGAAGCTTTCTTT.

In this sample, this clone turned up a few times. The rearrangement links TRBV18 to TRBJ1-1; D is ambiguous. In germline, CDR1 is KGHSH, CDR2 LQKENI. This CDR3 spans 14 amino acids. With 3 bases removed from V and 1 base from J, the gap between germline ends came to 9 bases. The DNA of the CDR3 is TGTGCCAGCTCACCCACGCACGGGAACACTGAAGCTTTCTTT. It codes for CASSPTHGNTEAFF.

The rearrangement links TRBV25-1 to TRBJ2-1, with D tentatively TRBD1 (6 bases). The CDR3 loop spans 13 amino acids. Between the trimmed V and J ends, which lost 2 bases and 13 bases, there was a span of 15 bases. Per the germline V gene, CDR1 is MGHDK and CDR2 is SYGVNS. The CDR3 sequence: CASSEGQGNYQFF. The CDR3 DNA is TGTGCCAGCAGTGAAGGGCAGGGGAATTATCAGTTCTTC.

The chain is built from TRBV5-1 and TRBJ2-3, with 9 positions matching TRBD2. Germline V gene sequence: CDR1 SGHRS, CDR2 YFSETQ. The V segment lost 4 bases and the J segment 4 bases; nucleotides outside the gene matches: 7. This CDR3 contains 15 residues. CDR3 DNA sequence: TGCGCCAGCAGCATTAGCGGGAGCCCGGCAGATACGCAGTATTTT. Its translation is CASSISGSPADTQYF.

The CDR3 DNA follows: TGTGCCAGCAGCCAGTACGGGACTAGCGGGCAAATTAGCTCCTACAATGAGCAGTTCTTC. As protein: CASSQYGTSGQISSYNEQFF. The genes are TRBV4-2 and TRBJ2-1; 12 nucleotides line up with TRBD2. Germline loops: CDR1 LGHNA, CDR2 YNFKEQ. This CDR3 spans 20 amino acids. Germline trimming cut 3 bases from V and 0 bases from J; bases unmatched to any gene: 12.

The CDR3 bases are TGTGCCAGCAGTAATAAACAGGGTTCCTACGAGCAGTACTTC. This codes for CASSNKQGSYEQYF. This rearrangement joins TRBV6-2 or TRBV6-3 to TRBJ2-7, with D tentatively TRBD1 (6 bases). Trimming took 5 bases from V and 1 from J, leaving 12 bases between them. CDR3 length equals 14 residues. In germline, CDR1 is MNHEY, CDR2 SVGEGT.

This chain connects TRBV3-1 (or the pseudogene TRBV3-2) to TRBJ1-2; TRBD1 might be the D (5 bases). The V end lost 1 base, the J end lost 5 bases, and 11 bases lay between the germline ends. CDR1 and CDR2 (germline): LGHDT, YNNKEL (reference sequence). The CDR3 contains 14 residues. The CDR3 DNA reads TGTGCCAGCAGCCAAGGGCAGGGAGGGTATGGCTACACCTTC. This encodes CASSQGQGGYGYTF.

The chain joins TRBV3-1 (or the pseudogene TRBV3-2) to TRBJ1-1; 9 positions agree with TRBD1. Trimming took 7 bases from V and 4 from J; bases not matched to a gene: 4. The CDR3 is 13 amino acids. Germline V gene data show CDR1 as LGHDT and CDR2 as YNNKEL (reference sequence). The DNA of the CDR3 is TGTGCCAGCACCGACAGGGGGAGCACTGAAGCTTTCTTT. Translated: CASTDRGSTEAFF.

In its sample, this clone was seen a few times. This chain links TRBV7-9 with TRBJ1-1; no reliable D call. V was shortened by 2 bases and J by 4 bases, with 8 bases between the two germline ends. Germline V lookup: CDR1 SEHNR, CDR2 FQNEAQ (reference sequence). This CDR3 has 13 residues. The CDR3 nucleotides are TGTGCCAGCAGCTTAACCGGAGTCACTGAAGCTTTCTTT. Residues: CASSLTGVTEAFF.

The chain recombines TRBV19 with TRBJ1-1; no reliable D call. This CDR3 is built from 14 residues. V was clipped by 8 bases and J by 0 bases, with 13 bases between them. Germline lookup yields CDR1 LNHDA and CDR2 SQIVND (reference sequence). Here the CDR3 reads CASAPGPMNTEAFF. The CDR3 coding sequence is TGTGCCAGTGCGCCAGGCCCCATGAACACTGAAGCTTTCTTT.

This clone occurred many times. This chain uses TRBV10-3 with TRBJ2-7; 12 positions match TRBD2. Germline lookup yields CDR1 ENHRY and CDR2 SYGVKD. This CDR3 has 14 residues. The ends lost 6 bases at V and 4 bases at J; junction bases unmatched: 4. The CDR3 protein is CAISLAGGSYEQYF. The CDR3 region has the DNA TGTGCCATCAGCCTAGCGGGAGGGTCATACGAGCAGTACTTC.

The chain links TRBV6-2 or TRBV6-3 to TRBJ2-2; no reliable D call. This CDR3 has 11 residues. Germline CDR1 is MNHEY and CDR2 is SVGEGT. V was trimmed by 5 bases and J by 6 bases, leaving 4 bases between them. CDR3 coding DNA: TGTGCCAGCAGTCGGGCCGGGGAGCTGTTTTTT. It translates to CASSRAGELFF.

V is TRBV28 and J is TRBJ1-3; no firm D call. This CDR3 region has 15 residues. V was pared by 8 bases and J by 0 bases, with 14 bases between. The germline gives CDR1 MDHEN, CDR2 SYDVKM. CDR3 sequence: CASCRAGSSGNTIYF. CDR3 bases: TGTGCCAGCTGTAGGGCTGGGAGCTCTGGAAACACCATATATTTT. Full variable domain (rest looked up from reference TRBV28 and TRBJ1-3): DVKVTQSSRYLVKRTGEKVFLECVQDMDHENMFWYRQDPGLGLRLIYFSYDVKMKEKGDIPEGYSVSREKKERFSLILESASTNQTSMYLCASCRAGSSGNTIYFGEGSWLTVV.

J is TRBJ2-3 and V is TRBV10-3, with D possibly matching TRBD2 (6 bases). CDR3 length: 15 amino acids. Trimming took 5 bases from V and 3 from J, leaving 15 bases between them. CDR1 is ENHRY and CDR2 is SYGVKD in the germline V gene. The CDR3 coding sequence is TGTGCCATCAGTCCTCTAGGACTACAGACAGATACGCAGTATTTT. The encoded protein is CAISPLGLQTDTQYF.

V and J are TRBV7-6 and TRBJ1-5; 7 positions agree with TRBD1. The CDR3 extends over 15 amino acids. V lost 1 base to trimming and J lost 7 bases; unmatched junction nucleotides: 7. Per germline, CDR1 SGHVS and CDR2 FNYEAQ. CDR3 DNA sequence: TGTGCCAGCAGCTTAGACGACAGGGCTTTGCAGCCCCAGCATTTT. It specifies CASSLDDRALQPQHF.

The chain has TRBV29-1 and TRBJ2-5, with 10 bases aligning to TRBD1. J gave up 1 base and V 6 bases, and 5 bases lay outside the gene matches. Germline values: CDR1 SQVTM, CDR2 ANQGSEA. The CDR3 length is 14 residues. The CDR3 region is CSVPGQGLQETQYF. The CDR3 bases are TGCAGCGTGCCGGGACAGGGGCTCCAAGAGACCCAGTACTTC.

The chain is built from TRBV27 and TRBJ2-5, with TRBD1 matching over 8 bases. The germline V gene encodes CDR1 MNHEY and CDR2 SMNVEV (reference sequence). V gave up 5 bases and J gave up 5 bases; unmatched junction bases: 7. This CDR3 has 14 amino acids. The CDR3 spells CASSLLQGGETQYF. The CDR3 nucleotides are TGTGCCAGCAGTCTACTACAGGGGGGTGAGACCCAGTACTTC.

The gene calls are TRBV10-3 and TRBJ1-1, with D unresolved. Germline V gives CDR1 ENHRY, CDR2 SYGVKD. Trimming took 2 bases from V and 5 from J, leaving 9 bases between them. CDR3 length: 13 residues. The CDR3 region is CAISEVSRTEAFF. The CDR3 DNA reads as TGTGCCATCAGTGAGGTCTCGCGGACTGAAGCTTTCTTT.